Each of the 30 T cell receptor beta chains below was sequenced from the same sample in a study of cytomegalovirus exposure and HLA in healthy donors. Here immunoSEQ multiplex PCR was the method, and the copy in TCRdb shows in-frame clones only, minus some. This sample has tens of thousands of clones, with just over 90% found just once. Sequenced material: PBMCs. These TCRs come from a man aged 25 to 40 in good health and CMV-seronegative.

V is TRBV4-1 and J is TRBJ1-1; D is perhaps TRBD1 (6 bases). This CDR3 contains 15 residues. Germline assignment: CDR1 MGHRA and CDR2 YSYEKL. V was pared by 3 bases and J by 0 bases, with 11 bases between. The CDR3 sequence is CASSHDRSLNTEAFF. The DNA of the CDR3 is TGCGCCAGCAGCCATGACAGGAGCTTGAACACTGAAGCTTTCTTT.

A few counts support this clone. The V and J genes are TRBV5-5 and TRBJ2-5; possibly TRBD1 for D (6 bases). CDR3 length: 15 residues. From germline, CDR1 is SGHKS and CDR2 YYEKEE (reference sequence). Trimming took off 1 base at V and 7 bases at J, with 17 bases between the two ends. CDR3 coding DNA: TGTGCCAGCAGCTTGAGGTTGGGCCAGGGGATGACCCAGTACTTC. Translating it yields CASSLRLGQGMTQYF.

This clone is categorized as medium-sized. The chain is built from TRBV10-2 and TRBJ2-2; TRBD1 agrees at 7 bases. Trimming cost V 6 bases and J 3 bases; bases outside gene matches: 4. CDR1 is WSHSY and CDR2 is SAAADI in the germline V gene. The CDR3 runs 14 residues. CDR3 coding DNA: TGCGCCAGCAGGGGGGACAGCGACACCGGGGAGCTGTTTTTT. It codes for CASRGDSDTGELFF.

V usage is TRBV2 and J usage is TRBJ2-2; 8 bases are shared with TRBD2. Germline CDR1 reads SNHLY; CDR2 reads FYNNEI. This CDR3 is 15 amino acids long. The V gene end was trimmed by 3 bases and the J gene end by 8 bases; junction bases not matched to a gene: 8. In nucleotides, the CDR3 is TGTGCCAGCAGTGACGGGCTAGCGGGCGGAGGGGAGCTGTTTTTT. It specifies CASSDGLAGGGELFF.

V usage is TRBV27 and J usage is TRBJ2-3, with 11 bases that match TRBD2. Losses at the gene ends were 5 bases for V and 0 bases for J; bases not matched to a gene: 4. CDR3 size: 16 residues. CDR1 MNHEY and CDR2 SMNVEV come from the germline V gene (reference sequence). The chain's CDR3 is CASSLLAGASTDTQYF. The CDR3 nucleotides are TGTGCCAGCAGTCTACTAGCGGGAGCTAGCACAGATACGCAGTATTTT.

The rearrangement links TRBV5-1 to TRBJ2-7; D is unclear. CDR3 length: 15 amino acids. V lost 1 base and J 0 bases, leaving 11 bases between the germline ends. Looked up from germline, CDR1 is SGHRS and CDR2 is YFSETQ. CDR3 amino acids: CASSLKYPGSYEQYF. The CDR3 coding sequence is TGCGCCAGCAGCTTGAAGTACCCCGGCTCCTACGAGCAGTACTTC.

CDR3 sequence reads: CASTETPKETQYF. CDR3 nucleotide sequence: TGCGCCAGCACCGAGACACCGAAGGAGACCCAGTACTTC. The V and J genes are TRBV5-1 and TRBJ2-5; D gene unclear. Germline CDR1 reads SGHRS; CDR2 reads YFSETQ. Trimming took 6 bases from V and 5 from J, leaving 14 bases between them. The CDR3 totals 13 residues. Together with reference TRBV5-1 and TRBJ2-5, the CDR3 gives the full variable domain: KAGVTQTPRYLIKTRGQQVTLSCSPISGHRSVSWYQQTPGQGLQFLFEYFSETQRNKGNFPGRFSGRQFSNSRSEMNVSTLELGDSALYLCASTETPKETQYFGPGTRLLVL.

The rearrangement uses TRBV5-4 and TRBJ1-4; D is possibly TRBD1 (6 bases). Deletions cut 2 bases from V and 2 bases from J, with 10 bases between. CDR1 is SGHNT and CDR2 is YYREEE in the germline V gene (reference sequence). The CDR3 has 15 residues. CDR3 DNA: TGTGCCAGCAGCTTAGGCAGGGGTACTAATGAAAAACTGTTTTTT. It is translated as CASSLGRGTNEKLFF.

V is TRBV19 and J is TRBJ2-7; 9 bases match TRBD2. J was trimmed by 1 base and V by 6 bases; bases with no gene match: 7. The length of the CDR3 is 15 residues. Germline V gene lookup returns CDR1 LNHDA and CDR2 SQIVND (reference sequence). Here the CDR3 DNA reads TGTGCCAGTAGCACCACTAGCGGGCCTTCCTACGAGCAGTACTTC. This gives the protein CASSTTSGPSYEQYF.

The chain uses TRBV6-6 and TRBJ2-7; 8 bases fit TRBD2. The CDR3 spans 14 residues. From germline, CDR1 is MNHNY and CDR2 SVGAGI (reference sequence). J was trimmed by 0 bases and V by 6 bases; bases with no gene match: 4. CDR3 amino acids: CASRRGGSSYEQYF. The CDR3 DNA sequence: TGTGCCAGCAGACGGGGGGGCAGCTCCTACGAGCAGTACTTC.

This clone was detected ten times or more. The rearrangement links TRBV10-1 to TRBJ1-3; 9 bases are shared with TRBD1. The germline V gene encodes CDR1 WNHNN and CDR2 SYGVQD (reference sequence). V was clipped by 6 bases and J by 4 bases; unmatched bases: 1. This CDR3 has 13 residues. CDR3 nucleotide sequence: TGCGCCAGCAGACAGGGGGCGGGAAACACCATATATTTT. Translated, it gives CASRQGAGNTIYF.

The chain employs TRBV15 and TRBJ2-7; 11 bases agree with TRBD2. Germline V gene sequence: CDR1 LNHNV, CDR2 YYDKDF (reference sequence). J was trimmed by 1 base and V by 1 base; bases with no gene match: 6. This CDR3 has 17 residues. The CDR3 sequence: CATSRAAGTSGSYEQYF. The CDR3 DNA sequence: TGTGCCACCAGCAGAGCCGCCGGGACTAGCGGATCCTACGAGCAGTACTTC.

The gene calls are TRBV4-1 and TRBJ2-7; the D gene is possibly TRBD1 (6 bases). Germline V gives CDR1 MGHRA, CDR2 YSYEKL. The CDR3 extends over 15 amino acids. Trimming removed 0 bases at V and 5 bases at J, with 14 bases between. The CDR3 DNA is TGCGCCAGCAGCCAAGATCAACAGGGATCTGACGAGCAGTACTTC. The encoded protein is CASSQDQQGSDEQYF.

The rearrangement uses TRBV5-6 and TRBJ2-5, with D tentatively TRBD1 (5 bases). The ends were cut back, 0 bases at V and 3 bases at J, with 15 bases in the middle. Germline CDR1 reads SGHDT; CDR2 reads YYEEEE. CDR3 length: 16 residues. The CDR3 region is CASSLGTVWTKETQYF. The CDR3 DNA sequence: TGTGCCAGCAGCTTGGGCACTGTTTGGACAAAAGAGACCCAGTACTTC.

CDR3: CSVGQRSNEQFF. CDR3 bases: TGCAGCGTGGGACAGCGAAGCAATGAGCAGTTCTTC. The rearrangement joins TRBV29-1 to TRBJ2-1; 7 nucleotides agree with TRBD1. The CDR3 spans 12 residues. The trim removed 6 bases at V and 6 bases at J, leaving 5 bases unmatched. Germline CDR1 reads SQVTM; CDR2 reads ANQGSEA.

The rearrangement links TRBV6-5 to TRBJ2-3, with 7 bases identical to TRBD2. This CDR3 spans 15 amino acids. Germline CDR1 MNHEY, CDR2 SVGAGI. The V and J ends lost 2 bases and 1 base, in that order; junction bases with no gene match: 3. The CDR3 reads CASSYITSGTDTQYF. The CDR3 DNA reads TGTGCCAGCAGTTACATTACTAGCGGCACAGATACGCAGTATTTT.

CDR3: CASSFTGEEETQYF. Here the CDR3 DNA reads TGTGCCAGCAGCTTTACAGGCGAGGAAGAGACCCAGTACTTC. The genes are TRBV7-9 and TRBJ2-5, with TRBD1 as a possible D gene (5 bases). V lost 3 bases, J lost 3 bases, and 11 bases lay in between. CDR3 length equals 14 residues. The germline V gene has CDR1 SEHNR and CDR2 FQNEAQ (reference sequence).

The V call is TRBV5-1, the J call TRBJ1-2; 8 bases line up with TRBD1. The CDR3 covers 15 residues. From germline, CDR1 is SGHRS and CDR2 YFSETQ. V was pared by 5 bases and J by 1 base, with 7 bases of the junction left unmatched. The DNA of the CDR3 is TGCGCCAGCAGGCGTACCGGACAGGGTAACTATGGCTACACCTTC. Protein product: CASRRTGQGNYGYTF.

The chain joins TRBV4-1 to TRBJ1-1; a weak D match, TRBD1 (5 bases). Germline lookup yields CDR1 MGHRA and CDR2 YSYEKL. The CDR3 is 15 residues long. The germline V and J ends were trimmed by 0 bases and 7 bases, with 15 bases remaining between them. The CDR3 region is CASSQEGQASGEAFF. The DNA for the CDR3 is TGCGCCAGCAGCCAAGAGGGGCAGGCCTCGGGTGAAGCTTTCTTT.

V and J are TRBV4-1 and TRBJ1-6, with D possibly matching TRBD1 (6 bases). Per the germline V gene, CDR1 is MGHRA and CDR2 is YSYEKL. The CDR3 is 14 residues long. The V end was cut by 1 base, the J end by 7 bases, with 8 bases between. The DNA of the CDR3 is TGCGCCAGCAGCCAAGTGAGGGGGAATTCACCCCTCCACTTT. The encoded protein is CASSQVRGNSPLHF.

The chain is built from TRBV5-4 and TRBJ2-5; 10 bases match TRBD2. V shed 0 bases, J shed 5 bases, and the junction held 7 bases outside the gene matches. Germline values: CDR1 SGHNT, CDR2 YYREEE (reference sequence). The CDR3 runs to 16 residues. As DNA, the CDR3 is TGTGCCAGCAGCTTGGACCCTAGCGGGAGCCGGGAGACCCAGTACTTC. Protein sequence: CASSLDPSGSRETQYF. Using reference TRBV5-4 and TRBJ2-5 for the parts outside the CDR3, the full variable domain is ETGVTQSPTHLIKTRGQQVTLRCSSQSGHNTVSWYQQALGQGPQFIFQYYREEENGRGNFPPRFSGLQFPNYSSELNVNALELDDSALYLCASSLDPSGSRETQYFGPGTRLLVL.

The rearrangement uses TRBV15 and TRBJ2-3; 8 positions match TRBD2. Germline CDR1 is LNHNV and CDR2 is YYDKDF (reference sequence). The junction had 2 bases not matched to a gene; V was cut back by 1 base and J by 5 bases. This CDR3 region has 14 residues. The CDR3 is CATSRGTSGDTQYF. CDR3 nucleotide sequence: TGTGCCACCAGCAGAGGAACTAGCGGAGATACGCAGTATTTT.

The J gene is TRBJ2-7, the V gene TRBV10-3; D is possibly TRBD1 (5 bases). V was cut by 11 bases and J by 5 bases, with 16 bases left in between. This CDR3 comprises 12 residues. In germline, CDR1 is ENHRY, CDR2 SYGVKD. This CDR3 reads CASGPRLDEQYF. CDR3 DNA: TGTGCCTCAGGGCCGCGACTGGACGAGCAGTACTTC.

This rearrangement joins TRBV7-2 to TRBJ1-1; tentatively, D is TRBD1 (5 bases). The germline CDR1 and CDR2 sequences are SGHTA and FQGNSA. The V and J ends lost 1 base and 1 base respectively, with 7 bases between them. The CDR3 runs to 14 residues. CDR3 protein: CASSLGGQNTEAFF. Here the CDR3 DNA reads TGTGCCAGCAGCTTAGGAGGACAGAACACTGAAGCTTTCTTT.

This chain uses TRBV27 with TRBJ1-1, with D possibly being TRBD1 (6 bases). The ends were cut back, 4 bases at V and 4 bases at J, with 13 bases in the middle. The germline CDR1 and CDR2 sequences are MNHEY and SMNVEV (reference sequence). CDR3 length: 14 residues. DNA of the CDR3: TGTGCCAGCAGTTCGGACAGCATATCCACTGAAGCTTTCTTT. Translating gives CASSSDSISTEAFF.

The rearrangement joins TRBV5-1 to TRBJ1-6, with 8 bases aligning to TRBD1. CDR1 SGHRS and CDR2 YFSETQ come from the germline V gene. This CDR3 region has 13 residues. V shed 7 bases and J 9 bases; nucleotides not matched to a gene: 6. The DNA for the CDR3 is TGCGCCAGCTCAGGACAGGGAGGTTCACCCCTCCACTTT. Protein sequence: CASSGQGGSPLHF.

This clone was recorded once. V usage is TRBV7-3 and J usage is TRBJ2-7; D is possibly TRBD2 (5 bases). The CDR3 totals 20 residues. V lost 2 bases, J lost 3 bases, and 29 bases lay in between. CDR1 is SGHTA and CDR2 is FQGTGA in the germline V gene. The CDR3 DNA reads TGTGCCAGCAGCTTATTCTCTTACAACCCTTTAAATAGCGACCTCTACGAGCAGTACTTC. The encoded protein is CASSLFSYNPLNSDLYEQYF.

The V call is TRBV7-9, the J call TRBJ1-1; D is undetermined. V was cut by 5 bases and J by 3 bases, with 10 bases left in between. Per germline, CDR1 SEHNR and CDR2 FQNEAQ (reference sequence). The length of the CDR3 is 13 residues. The DNA for the CDR3 is TGTGCCAGCAGCCGTACCGGGTACACTGAAGCTTTCTTT. It yields the protein CASSRTGYTEAFF.

About this clone: At one end, the junction sequence differs from germline, possibly due to a read error. The chain recombines TRBV7-9 with TRBJ2-7; 7 nucleotides match TRBD1. Per the germline V gene, CDR1 is SEHNR and CDR2 is FQNEAQ (reference sequence). This CDR3 spans 11 amino acids. Here the CDR3 DNA reads TGTGCCAGCAGCCGGGACAGCTCCCGATTGTTC. Encoded protein: CASSRDSSRLF.

The chain joins TRBV14 to TRBJ1-2; D is perhaps TRBD1 (6 bases). The CDR3 runs 14 residues. V was trimmed by 1 base and J by 10 bases, leaving 16 bases between them. Germline V gives CDR1 SGHDN, CDR2 FVKESK. For the CDR3, the DNA is TGTGCCAGCAGCCAAGCCTCTTCCGGGACACTCTACACCTTC. Protein sequence: CASSQASSGTLYTF.